A selection of T cell receptor beta chains follows, all from one sample in a study of blood T cell repertoires in COVID-19. Some clones are missing from TCRdb's copy, which holds only in-frame ones; the method was immunoSEQ multiplex PCR. Altogether around 280,000 clones are present, around 87% being singletons, with the ten largest covering approximately 2%. Sequencing was carried out using peripheral blood. These receptors originate from a woman between 25 and 40 years old who had recovered from COVID-19. CDR3s leave out the opening cysteine and the closing phenylalanine or tryptophan.

V,J,length,CDR3
TRBV15,TRBJ2-7,12,ATSRERGSYEQY
TRBV15,TRBJ2-5,17,ATSSPDGLAGGAQETQY
TRBV18,TRBJ2-7,13,ASSPEGEITLQQY
TRBV5-6,TRBJ1-6,13,ASSLRGSYNSPLH
TRBV19,TRBJ2-7,13,ASSPGTGLWDEQY
TRBV4-3,TRBJ2-1,10,ASRGLTNEQF
TRBV21-1,TRBJ2-1,16,ASSKWASGRSSYNEQF
TRBV9,TRBJ2-7,13,ASSVAPGRAAEQY
TRBV19,TRBJ1-5,11,ASSRDRGQPQH
TRBV19,TRBJ1-4,12,ASVNRGEDEKLF
TRBV7-3,TRBJ2-1,12,ASSFSGSYNEQF
TRBV19,TRBJ2-1,12,ASGKGLASNEQF
TRBV5-1,TRBJ1-1,13,ASSLETGGGTEAF
TRBV19,TRBJ2-5,11,ASSAGGEETQY
TRBV5-4,TRBJ2-3,14,ASSRGLAGSTDTQY
TRBV19,TRBJ2-6,14,ASSISQTSGANVLT
TRBV12-3/TRBV12-4,TRBJ1-2,11,ASSLLGRDGYT
TRBV6-5,TRBJ2-3,11,ASRPGLTDTQY
TRBV10-2,TRBJ2-7,9,ASSGGHEQY
TRBV27,TRBJ1-1,11,ASSSLGRTEAF
TRBV24-1,TRBJ2-5,15,ATSDSGGLAGVETQY
TRBV30,TRBJ2-7,14,AWSVFSRGVPYEQY
TRBV2,TRBJ1-2,11,ASSEWGDYGYT
TRBV19,TRBJ2-3,15,ASSIGGTGGITDTQY
TRBV11-3,TRBJ2-1,14,ASSRKGTSSYNEQF
TRBV19,TRBJ1-5,14,ASSIGARPSNQPQH
TRBV3-1/TRBV3-2,TRBJ2-1,14,ASSQARGSSYNEQF
TRBV25-1,TRBJ1-5,12,ASRAEGADQPQH
TRBV10-3,TRBJ1-1,12,AIRQTDMNTEAF
TRBV6-5,TRBJ1-5,13,ASNPGGLNNQPQH
TRBV7-9,TRBJ2-5,14,ASSLVPGQGKETQY
TRBV29-1,TRBJ2-7,10,SARTASYEQY
TRBV5-5,TRBJ2-2,13,ASSSDRGRSGELF
TRBV6-1,TRBJ1-5,13,ASSEGRTANQPQH
TRBV10-3,TRBJ1-1,11,ATMATGVTEAF
TRBV7-9,TRBJ2-2,12,ASSLDSDTGELF
TRBV5-1,TRBJ1-5,13,ASSLQGTSNQPQH
TRBV27,TRBJ2-2,14,ASRMLAGGRTGELF
TRBV7-9,TRBJ2-2,13,ASSFSGSGTGELF
TRBV28,TRBJ1-6,15,ASSGGTGFDRNSPLH
TRBV4-1,TRBJ2-7,14,ASSQAWTGGPYEQY
TRBV7-2,TRBJ2-5,13,ASSLQLGRQETQY
TRBV10-3,TRBJ1-6,11,AINQVLLSPLH
TRBV27,TRBJ1-5,12,ASSLSGGNQPQH
TRBV27,TRBJ2-5,12,ASSFNRGQETQY